The 18 T cell receptor beta chains given below trace back to one sample, sequenced in a study of cytomegalovirus exposure and HLA in healthy donors. Primers: 60 Vbeta forward and 13 Jbeta reverse. The protocol was immunoSEQ multiplex PCR, while the TCRdb copy is restricted to in-frame clones and leaves out a portion. The table has 110,000 to 150,000 clones, roughly 80% seen once; the top ten hold 4.5%. Sample: PBMCs. Source of these receptors: a middle-aged man in good health and CMV-seronegative.

The V gene is TRBV5-6, the J gene TRBJ1-6; TRBD1 agrees at 7 bases. The V gene's germline CDR1 is SGHDT and CDR2 YYEEEE. The CDR3 is 15 amino acids. The V gene end was trimmed by 2 bases and the J gene end by 8 bases; junction bases not matched to a gene: 7. The CDR3 sequence: CASSLIQGKDSPLHF. The DNA of the CDR3 is TGTGCCAGCAGCTTAATACAGGGGAAGGATTCACCCCTCCACTTT.

The J gene is TRBJ1-2, the V gene TRBV7-9; D remains ambiguous. Trimming removed 4 bases from V and 2 bases from J, with 5 bases in between. Germline values: CDR1 SEHNR, CDR2 FQNEAQ (reference sequence). There are 12 residues in the CDR3. The CDR3 loop reads CASSSSNYGYTF. As DNA, the CDR3 is TGTGCCAGCAGCTCAAGCAACTATGGCTACACCTTC.

The chain recombines TRBV14 with TRBJ1-6, with D perhaps matching TRBD1 (5 bases). The CDR3 is 17 amino acids. In germline, CDR1 is SGHDN, CDR2 FVKESK. V lost 0 bases and J lost 6, with 15 bases in between. This chain's CDR3 is CASSQDKAGRFNSPLHF. CDR3 sequence (DNA): TGTGCCAGCAGCCAAGATAAAGCAGGGAGGTTTAATTCACCCCTCCACTTT. Together with reference TRBV14 and TRBJ1-6, the CDR3 gives the full variable domain: EAGVTQFPSHSVIEKGQTVTLRCDPISGHDNLYWYRRVMGKEIKFLLHFVKESKQDESGMPNNRFLAERTGGTYSTLKVQPAELEDSGVYFCASSQDKAGRFNSPLHFGNGTRLTVT.

This chain joins TRBV7-2 and TRBJ2-3, with 7 bases fitting TRBD1. CDR1 and CDR2 (germline): SGHTA, FQGNSA. J was trimmed by 2 bases and V by 2 bases; bases with no gene match: 7. This CDR3 is built from 16 residues. This CDR3 reads CASSLFPGQATDTQYF. As DNA, the CDR3 is TGTGCCAGCAGCTTATTCCCAGGACAGGCCACAGATACGCAGTATTTT.

The rearrangement uses TRBV4-1 and TRBJ2-2, with 9 bases that match TRBD1. The CDR3 is 17 residues long. Germline V gives CDR1 MGHRA, CDR2 YSYEKL. J lost 6 bases, V lost 0 bases, and 8 bases had no gene match. CDR3 amino acids: CASSQDWATGGSGELFF. The CDR3 region has the DNA TGCGCCAGCAGCCAAGACTGGGCGACAGGGGGATCCGGGGAGCTGTTTTTT.

The gene calls are TRBV27 and TRBJ1-1; D possibly corresponds to TRBD1 (5 bases). CDR3 length: 12 amino acids. Trimming shortened V by 9 bases and J by 8 bases, and 16 bases separated the two germline ends. Germline-derived CDR1 and CDR2 are MNHEY and SMNVEV (reference sequence). This CDR3 is CARSQGAREAFF. CDR3 DNA sequence: TGTGCCAGGTCTCAAGGGGCACGGGAAGCTTTCTTT.

This sequence joins TRBV2 and TRBJ2-5; TRBD2 matches at 8 bases. V lost 2 bases and J lost 5; bases outside the gene matches: 7. The CDR3 runs to 15 residues. CDR1 is SNHLY, CDR2 FYNNEI, per germline. The CDR3 sequence is CASSEQRGFSETQYF. CDR3 in DNA: TGTGCCAGCAGTGAACAGCGGGGGTTTAGTGAGACCCAGTACTTC. Together with reference TRBV2 and TRBJ2-5, the CDR3 gives the full variable domain: EPEVTQTPSHQVTQMGQEVILRCVPISNHLYFYWYRQILGQKVEFLVSFYNNEISEKSEIFDDQFSVERPDGSNFTLKIRSTKLEDSAMYFCASSEQRGFSETQYFGPGTRLLVL.

The chain couples TRBV27 to TRBJ1-3, with D perhaps matching TRBD1 (5 bases). The CDR3 consists of 15 residues. CDR1 is MNHEY, CDR2 SMNVEV, per germline (reference sequence). V was pared by 5 bases and J by 0 bases, with 11 bases between. As DNA, the CDR3 is TGTGCCAGCAGTGTCGGGGGTTCCTCTGGAAACACCATATATTTT. The encoded protein is CASSVGGSSGNTIYF.

V usage is TRBV4-3 and J usage is TRBJ1-5; D is ambiguous. Trimming took off 3 bases at V and 2 bases at J, with 8 bases between the two ends. Germline assignment: CDR1 LGHNA and CDR2 YSLEER. The CDR3 has 14 amino acids. The CDR3 coding sequence is TGCGCCAGCAGCCAGTTTCAGGGCAATCAGCCCCAGCATTTT. Translation: CASSQFQGNQPQHF.

The chain joins TRBV7-2 to TRBJ2-5; D gene unclear. Germline CDR1 and CDR2: SGHTA and FQGNSA. Trimming took 1 base from V and 1 from J, leaving 10 bases between them. This CDR3 has 15 residues. The CDR3 nucleotides read TGTGCCAGCAGCTTAGTCGGTCCGGTCCAAGAGACCCAGTACTTC. Protein sequence: CASSLVGPVQETQYF.

The chain links TRBV27 to TRBJ2-1, with 8 nucleotides matching TRBD2. This CDR3 comprises 19 residues. From germline, CDR1 is MNHEY and CDR2 SMNVEV (reference sequence). The ends lost 1 base at V and 4 bases at J; junction bases unmatched: 15. The CDR3 spells CASSLFASVGQRGYNEQFF. CDR3 nucleotide sequence: TGTGCCAGCAGTTTATTCGCGAGCGTTGGGCAGCGGGGGTACAATGAGCAGTTCTTC.

The chain is built from TRBV27 and TRBJ1-5; 10 bases are a match to TRBD1. V trimming: 5 bases; J trimming: 6 bases; junction bases outside the gene matches: 4. Germline V gene sequence: CDR1 MNHEY, CDR2 SMNVEV (reference sequence). CDR3 length: 14 residues. The CDR3 DNA reads as TGTGCCAGCAGTCAGGGACAGGGGCCTCAGCCCCAGCATTTT. Its translation is CASSQGQGPQPQHF.

The chain couples TRBV9 to TRBJ1-6; 7 bases align to TRBD1. Per the germline V gene, CDR1 is SGDLS and CDR2 is YYNGEE. Trimming took 4 bases from V and 6 from J; bases not matched to a gene: 4. There are 14 residues in the CDR3. Written as DNA, the CDR3 is TGTGCCAGCAGCCCCGGGACAGTTAATTCACCCCTCCACTTT. It encodes CASSPGTVNSPLHF.

This chain connects TRBV7-2 to TRBJ2-1; a weak D match, TRBD1 (5 bases). Trimming took 2 bases from V and 6 from J, leaving 8 bases between them. Germline V gene lookup returns CDR1 SGHTA and CDR2 FQGNSA. The CDR3 totals 13 residues. The CDR3 sequence: CASSLWQGNEQFF. In nucleotides, the CDR3 is TGTGCCAGCAGCTTATGGCAGGGCAATGAGCAGTTCTTC. The full variable domain, with the rest looked up from reference TRBV7-2 and TRBJ2-1, is GAGVSQSPSNKVTEKGKDVELRCDPISGHTALYWYRQSLGQGLEFLIYFQGNSAPDKSGLPSDRFSAERTGGSVSTLTIQRTQQEDSAVYLCASSLWQGNEQFFGPGTRLTVL.

This chain connects TRBV30 to TRBJ2-5, with 11 bases matching TRBD1. Near its end, the DNA agrees better with TRBJ2-7, so the J call may be wrong. Per the germline V gene, CDR1 is GTSNPN and CDR2 is SVGIG (reference sequence). There are 14 residues in the CDR3. The CDR3 nucleotides are TGTGCCTGGAGTGGGGGACAGGGGGTATACGAGCAGTACTTC. It specifies CAWSGGQGVYEQYF.

V is TRBV5-6 and J is TRBJ1-1; D unclear. The CDR3 runs 13 residues. Germline CDR1 is SGHDT and CDR2 is YYEEEE. V was trimmed by 2 bases and J by 4 bases, leaving 9 bases between them. The CDR3: CASSFTSTTEAFF. The CDR3 DNA reads as TGTGCCAGCAGCTTCACAAGTACCACTGAAGCTTTCTTT.

The gene calls are TRBV5-1 and TRBJ2-6; possibly TRBD1 for D (5 bases). Germline V CDR1 and CDR2: SGHRS, YFSETQ. Trimming shortened V by 4 bases and J by 0 bases, and 17 bases separated the two germline ends. The CDR3 is 18 residues long. CDR3 protein: CASSEQPQGASGANVLTF. CDR3 nucleotides: TGCGCCAGCAGCGAGCAACCGCAGGGTGCCTCTGGGGCCAACGTCCTGACTTTC.

This rearrangement joins TRBV5-1 to TRBJ1-5; a weak D match, TRBD1 (6 bases). The V end lost 5 bases, the J end lost 5 bases, and 11 bases lay between the germline ends. This CDR3 comprises 13 residues. Per the germline V gene, CDR1 is SGHRS and CDR2 is YFSETQ. CDR3 amino acids: CASRRQEDQPQHF. The CDR3 region has the DNA TGCGCCAGCAGGCGACAGGAAGATCAGCCCCAGCATTTT.